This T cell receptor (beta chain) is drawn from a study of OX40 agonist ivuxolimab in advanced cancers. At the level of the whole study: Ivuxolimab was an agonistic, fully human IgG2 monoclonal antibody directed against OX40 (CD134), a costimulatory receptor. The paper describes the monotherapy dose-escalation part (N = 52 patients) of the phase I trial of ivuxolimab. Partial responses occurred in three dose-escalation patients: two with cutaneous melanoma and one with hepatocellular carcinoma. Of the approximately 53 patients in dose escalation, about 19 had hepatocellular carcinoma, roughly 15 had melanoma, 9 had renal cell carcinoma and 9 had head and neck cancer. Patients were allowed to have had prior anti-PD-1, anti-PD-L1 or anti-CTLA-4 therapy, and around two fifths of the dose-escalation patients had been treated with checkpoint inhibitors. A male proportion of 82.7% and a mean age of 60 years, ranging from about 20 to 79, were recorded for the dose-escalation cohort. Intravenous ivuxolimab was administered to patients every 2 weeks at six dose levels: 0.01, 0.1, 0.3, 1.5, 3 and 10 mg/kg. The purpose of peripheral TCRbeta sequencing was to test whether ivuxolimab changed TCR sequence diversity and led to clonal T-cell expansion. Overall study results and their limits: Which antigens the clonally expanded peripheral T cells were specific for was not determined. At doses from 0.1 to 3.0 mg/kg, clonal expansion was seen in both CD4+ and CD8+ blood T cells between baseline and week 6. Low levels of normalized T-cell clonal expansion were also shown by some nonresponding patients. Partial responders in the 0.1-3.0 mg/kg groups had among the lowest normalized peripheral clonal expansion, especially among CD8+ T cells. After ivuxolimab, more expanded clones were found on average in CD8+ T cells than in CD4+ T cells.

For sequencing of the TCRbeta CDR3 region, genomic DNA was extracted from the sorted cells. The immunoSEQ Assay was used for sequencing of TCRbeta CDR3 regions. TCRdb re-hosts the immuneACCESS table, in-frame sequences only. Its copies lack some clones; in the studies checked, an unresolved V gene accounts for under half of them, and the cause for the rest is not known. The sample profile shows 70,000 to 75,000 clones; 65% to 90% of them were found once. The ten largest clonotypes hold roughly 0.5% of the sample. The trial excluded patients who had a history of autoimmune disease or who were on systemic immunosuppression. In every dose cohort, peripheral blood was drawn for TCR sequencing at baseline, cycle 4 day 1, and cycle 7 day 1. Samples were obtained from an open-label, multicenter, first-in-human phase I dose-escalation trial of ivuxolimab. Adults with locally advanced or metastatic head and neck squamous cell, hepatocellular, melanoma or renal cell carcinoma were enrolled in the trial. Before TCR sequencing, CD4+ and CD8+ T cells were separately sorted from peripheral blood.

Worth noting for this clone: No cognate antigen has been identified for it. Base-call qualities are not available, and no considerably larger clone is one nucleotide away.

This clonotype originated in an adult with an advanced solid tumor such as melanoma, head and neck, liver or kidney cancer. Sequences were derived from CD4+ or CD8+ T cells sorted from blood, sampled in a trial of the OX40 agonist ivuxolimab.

The bases read TGTGCCAGCAGTTACGGGCAGGGGGGCGAAAAACTGTTTTTT. Its product reads: CASSYGQGGEKLFF. The V gene is TRBV6-5 and the J gene is TRBJ1-4; 7 bases in the junction line up with TRBD1. From cysteine to phenylalanine, the CDR3 is 14 amino acids long. Only the CDR3 portion is preserved as DNA: 42 bases, with reading frame beginning at the first base. As encoded in the germline V gene, CDR1 is MNHEY while CDR2 is SVGAGI. The germline V end is reduced by 2 bases and the J end by 8 bases; junction bases left unmatched: 5.